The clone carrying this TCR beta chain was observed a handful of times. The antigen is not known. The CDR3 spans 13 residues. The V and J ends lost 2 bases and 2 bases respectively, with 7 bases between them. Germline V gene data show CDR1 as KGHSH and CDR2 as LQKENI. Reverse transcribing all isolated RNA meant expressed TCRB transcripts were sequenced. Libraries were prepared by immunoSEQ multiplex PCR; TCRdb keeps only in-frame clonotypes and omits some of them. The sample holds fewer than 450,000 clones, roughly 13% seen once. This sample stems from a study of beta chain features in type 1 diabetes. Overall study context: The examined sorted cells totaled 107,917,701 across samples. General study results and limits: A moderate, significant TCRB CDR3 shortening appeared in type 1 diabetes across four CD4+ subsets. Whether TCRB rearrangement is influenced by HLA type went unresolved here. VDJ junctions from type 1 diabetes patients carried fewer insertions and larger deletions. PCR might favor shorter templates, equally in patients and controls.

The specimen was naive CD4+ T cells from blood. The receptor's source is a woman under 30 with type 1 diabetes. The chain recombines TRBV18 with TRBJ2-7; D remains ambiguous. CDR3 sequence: CASSPGGPYEQYV. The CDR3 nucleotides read TGTGCCAGCTCACCAGGTGGGCCCTACGAGCAGTACGTC.